Described below is a single T cell receptor (beta chain) sequence and its context. Antigen specificity is unknown. This record belongs to a study of T-cell memory formation after mild COVID-19. Study background: TCR clusters were mostly confined to one donor each. Overall study findings and caveats: The authors left the SARS-CoV-2 specificity of second-wave clones peaking on day 37 unconfirmed. Day 15 to 85 contractors were CD4/CD8 balanced; later expanders leaned CD4+. Pre-infection memory showed some responding clones, and this suggested that cross-reactive memory joined.

From the 5' RACE reads, TCRdb called clonotypes with MiXCR, one entry per CDR3 protein. This table holds 160,000 or so distinct CDR3 sequences, around 30% found once. The source of this sequence is an adult woman who had mild COVID-19 (a few samples of this study predate the infection). Cell type and time point are not known. Material for sequencing was PBMCs or a T cell subset sorted from them (not recorded which).

The CDR3 region has the DNA TGTGCCAGCAGCCTGGGACGAGCATCCTACAATGAGCAGTTCTTC. Protein sequence: CASSLGRASYNEQFF. The rearrangement joins TRBV3-1 to TRBJ2-1, with D perhaps assigned TRBD1 or TRBD2 (5 bases each). Per the germline V gene, CDR1 is LGHDT and CDR2 is YNNKEL (reference sequence). This CDR3 spans 15 amino acids. The V end lost 4 bases, the J end lost 1 base, and 11 bases lay between the germline ends.